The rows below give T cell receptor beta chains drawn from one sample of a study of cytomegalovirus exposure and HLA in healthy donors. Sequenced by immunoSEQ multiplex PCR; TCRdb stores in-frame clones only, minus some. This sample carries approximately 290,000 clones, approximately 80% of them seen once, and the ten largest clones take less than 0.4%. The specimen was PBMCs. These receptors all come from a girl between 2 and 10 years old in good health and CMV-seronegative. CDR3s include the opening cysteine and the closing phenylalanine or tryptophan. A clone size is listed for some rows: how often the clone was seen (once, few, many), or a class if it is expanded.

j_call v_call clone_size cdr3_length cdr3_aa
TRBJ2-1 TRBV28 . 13 CASRDYALNEQFF
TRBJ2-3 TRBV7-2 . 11 CASRQRATQYF
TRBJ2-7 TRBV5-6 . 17 CASSPKEHVLDSYEQYF
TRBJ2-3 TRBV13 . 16 CASSLPSGGPTDTQYF
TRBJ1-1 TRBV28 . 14 CASSQGQPPTEAFF
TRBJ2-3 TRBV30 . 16 CASLHYRDRGRYTQYF
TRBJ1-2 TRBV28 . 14 CASSLIGLGRGYTF
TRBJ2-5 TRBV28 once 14 CASSLHGGQETQYF
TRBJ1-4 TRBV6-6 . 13 CASSYLGQGRLFF
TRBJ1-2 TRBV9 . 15 CASSGYRDIGYGYTF
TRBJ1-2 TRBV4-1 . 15 CASSQEGRLGYGYTF
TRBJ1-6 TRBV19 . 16 CASSNRVWTHNSPLHF
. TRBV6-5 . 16 CASSYRGQGNSYEQYF
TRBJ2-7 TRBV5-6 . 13 CASSLAPEYEQYF
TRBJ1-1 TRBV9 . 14 CASSVGTGGSEAFF
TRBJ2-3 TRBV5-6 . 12 CASSAEEDTQYF
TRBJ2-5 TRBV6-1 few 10 CASTEETQYF
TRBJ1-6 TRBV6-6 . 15 CASSYSGQGYSPLHF
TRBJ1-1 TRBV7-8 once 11 CASSPLTEAFF
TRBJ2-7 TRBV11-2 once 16 CASRLADEEFSYEQYF
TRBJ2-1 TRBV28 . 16 CASTTPSGGLYNEQFF
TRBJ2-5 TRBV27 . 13 CASRLSYQETQYF
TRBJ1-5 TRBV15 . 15 CATSRGQQGNQPQHF
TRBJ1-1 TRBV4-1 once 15 CASSLGTGLVTEAFF
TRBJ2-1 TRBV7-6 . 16 CASSLALGGSYNEQFF
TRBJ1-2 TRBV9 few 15 CASSPRGQSYYGYTF
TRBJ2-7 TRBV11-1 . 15 CASSLVSDSTYEQYF
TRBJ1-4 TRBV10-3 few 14 CAISEGRSNEKLFF
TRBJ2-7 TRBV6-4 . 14 CASSDRGGVREQYF
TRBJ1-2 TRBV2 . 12 CASSGGGDGYTF
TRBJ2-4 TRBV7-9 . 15 CASSSTGIPKNIQYF
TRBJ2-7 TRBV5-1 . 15 CASSLRERLAVEQYF
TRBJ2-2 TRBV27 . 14 CASSPTTNTGELFF
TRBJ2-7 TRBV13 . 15 CASSLVRGTSYEQYF
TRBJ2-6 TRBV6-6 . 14 CAHGSSAGANVLTF
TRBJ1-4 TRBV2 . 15 CASSEPAGGNEKLFF
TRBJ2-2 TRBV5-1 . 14 CASAGGPYTGELFF
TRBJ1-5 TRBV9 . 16 CASSVGPGHRDQPQHF
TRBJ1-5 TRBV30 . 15 CALEQGASSNQPQHF
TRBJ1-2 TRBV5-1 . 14 CASSSLTLNHGYTF
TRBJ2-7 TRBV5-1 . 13 CASSLDRIYEQYF
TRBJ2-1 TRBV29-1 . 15 CSVDLVGGRFNEQFF
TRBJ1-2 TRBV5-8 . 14 CASSFPDRDYGYTF
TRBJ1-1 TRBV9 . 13 CASSAGQNTEAFF
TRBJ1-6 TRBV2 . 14 CATSRDRDNSPLHF
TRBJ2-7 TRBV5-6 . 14 CASSLARVSYEQYF
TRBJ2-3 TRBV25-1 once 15 CASSPAGSLTDTQYF
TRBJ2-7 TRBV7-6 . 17 CASSLTGRTGRTYEQYF
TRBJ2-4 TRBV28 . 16 CASSLVGGRSKNIQYF
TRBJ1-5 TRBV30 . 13 CAWRGQGVQPQHF
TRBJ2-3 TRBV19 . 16 CASSMDRGQSTDTQYF
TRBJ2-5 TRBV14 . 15 CASSQEEGLAETQYF
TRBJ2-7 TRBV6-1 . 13 CASTSGSWNEQYF
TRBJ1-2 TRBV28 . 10 CASGPRSYTF
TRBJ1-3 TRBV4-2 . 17 CASSLKGEGGSGNTIYF
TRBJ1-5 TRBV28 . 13 CASQLGLNQPQHF
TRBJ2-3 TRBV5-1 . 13 CASGLGIVDTQYF
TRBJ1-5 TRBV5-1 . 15 CASRTGTGSNQPQHF
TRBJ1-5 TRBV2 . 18 CASRTSATETGRHQPQHF
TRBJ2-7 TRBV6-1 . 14 CASSEAGTSQKQYF